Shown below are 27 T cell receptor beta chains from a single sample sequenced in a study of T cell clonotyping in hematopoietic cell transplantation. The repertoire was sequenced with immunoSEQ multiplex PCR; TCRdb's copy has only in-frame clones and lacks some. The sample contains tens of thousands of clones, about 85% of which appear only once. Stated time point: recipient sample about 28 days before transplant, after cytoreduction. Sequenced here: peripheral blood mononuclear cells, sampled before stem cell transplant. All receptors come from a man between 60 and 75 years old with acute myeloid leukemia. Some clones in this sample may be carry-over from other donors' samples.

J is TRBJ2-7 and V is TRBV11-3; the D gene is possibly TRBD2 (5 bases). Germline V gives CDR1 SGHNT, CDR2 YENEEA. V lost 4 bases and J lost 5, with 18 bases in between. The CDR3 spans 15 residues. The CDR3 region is CASSSVLGAGDEQYF. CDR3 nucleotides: TGTGCCAGCAGCTCCGTACTGGGAGCCGGGGACGAGCAGTACTTC.

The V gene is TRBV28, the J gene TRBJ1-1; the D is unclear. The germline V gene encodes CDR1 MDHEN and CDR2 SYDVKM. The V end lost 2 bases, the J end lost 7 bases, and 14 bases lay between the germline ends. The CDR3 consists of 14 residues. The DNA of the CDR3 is TGTGCCAGCAGTTTACCCCGCGCACCGTTTGAAGCTTTCTTT. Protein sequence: CASSLPRAPFEAFF. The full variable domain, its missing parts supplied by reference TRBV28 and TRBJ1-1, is DVKVTQSSRYLVKRTGEKVFLECVQDMDHENMFWYRQDPGLGLRLIYFSYDVKMKEKGDIPEGYSVSREKKERFSLILESASTNQTSMYLCASSLPRAPFEAFFGQGTRLTVV.

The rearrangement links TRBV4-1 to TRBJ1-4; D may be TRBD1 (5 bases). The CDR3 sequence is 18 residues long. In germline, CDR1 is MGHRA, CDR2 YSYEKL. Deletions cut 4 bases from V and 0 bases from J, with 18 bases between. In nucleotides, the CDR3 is TGCGCCAGCAGCCGGGGGAGGGATCGGCCCGCAACTAATGAAAAACTGTTTTTT. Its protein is CASSRGRDRPATNEKLFF.

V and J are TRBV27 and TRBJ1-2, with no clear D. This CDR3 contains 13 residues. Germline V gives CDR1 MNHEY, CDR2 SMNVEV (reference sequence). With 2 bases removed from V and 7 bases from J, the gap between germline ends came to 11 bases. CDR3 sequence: CASSLTELGGYTF. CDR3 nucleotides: TGTGCCAGCAGTTTAACTGAGTTGGGTGGCTACACCTTC.

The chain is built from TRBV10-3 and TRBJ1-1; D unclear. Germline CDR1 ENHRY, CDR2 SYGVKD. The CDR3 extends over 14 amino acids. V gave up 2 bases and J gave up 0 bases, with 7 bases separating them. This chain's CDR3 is CAISEAQMNTEAFF. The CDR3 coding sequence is TGTGCCATCAGTGAGGCACAGATGAACACTGAAGCTTTCTTT.

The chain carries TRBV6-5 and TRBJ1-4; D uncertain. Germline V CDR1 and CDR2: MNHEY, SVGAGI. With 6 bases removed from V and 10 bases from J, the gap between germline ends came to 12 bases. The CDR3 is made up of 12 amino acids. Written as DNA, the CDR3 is TGTGCCAGCAGCCCCCTCTCCGGAAAACTGTTTTTT. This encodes CASSPLSGKLFF.

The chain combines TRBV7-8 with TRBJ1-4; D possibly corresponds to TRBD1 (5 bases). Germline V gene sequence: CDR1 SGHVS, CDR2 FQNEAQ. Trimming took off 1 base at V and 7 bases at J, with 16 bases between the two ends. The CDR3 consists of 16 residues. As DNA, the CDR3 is TGTGCCAGCAGCTTAGAGGGTGGTCAGGGCGGTGAAAAACTGTTTTTT. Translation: CASSLEGGQGGEKLFF.

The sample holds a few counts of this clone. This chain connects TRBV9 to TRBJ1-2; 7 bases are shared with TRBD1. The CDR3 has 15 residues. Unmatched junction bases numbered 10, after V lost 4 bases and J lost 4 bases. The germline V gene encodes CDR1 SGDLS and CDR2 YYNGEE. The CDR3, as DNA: TGTGCCAGCAGCTCCCAGACAGGGAGGGTCTATGGCTACACCTTC. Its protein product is CASSSQTGRVYGYTF.

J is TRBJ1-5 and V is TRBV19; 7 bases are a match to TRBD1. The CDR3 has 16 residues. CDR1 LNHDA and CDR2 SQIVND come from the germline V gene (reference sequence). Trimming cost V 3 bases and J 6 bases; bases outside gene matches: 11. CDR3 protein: CASSIFTGDLVQPQHF. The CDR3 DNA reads TGTGCCAGTAGTATTTTCACAGGGGATTTAGTTCAGCCCCAGCATTTT. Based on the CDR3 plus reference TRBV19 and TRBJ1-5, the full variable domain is DGGITQSPKYLFRKEGQNVTLSCEQNLNHDAMYWYRQDPGQGLRLIYYSQIVNDFQKGDIAEGYSVSREKKESFPLTVTSAQKNPTAFYLCASSIFTGDLVQPQHFGDGTRLSIL.

The CDR3 DNA is TGTGCCTGTGGCGGTAATAATCAGCCCCAGCATTTT. It specifies CACGGNNQPQHF. The V and J genes are TRBV30 and TRBJ1-5; D not resolved. The CDR3 sequence is 12 residues long. The germline V and J ends were trimmed by 6 bases and 4 bases, with 10 bases remaining between them. Germline V gene lookup returns CDR1 GTSNPN and CDR2 SVGIG (reference sequence).

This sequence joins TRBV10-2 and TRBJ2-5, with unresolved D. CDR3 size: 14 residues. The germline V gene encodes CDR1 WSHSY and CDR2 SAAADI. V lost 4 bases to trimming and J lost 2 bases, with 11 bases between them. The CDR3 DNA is TGCGCCAGCAGTGCCCGGAGTACTCAAGAGACCCAGTACTTC. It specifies CASSARSTQETQYF.

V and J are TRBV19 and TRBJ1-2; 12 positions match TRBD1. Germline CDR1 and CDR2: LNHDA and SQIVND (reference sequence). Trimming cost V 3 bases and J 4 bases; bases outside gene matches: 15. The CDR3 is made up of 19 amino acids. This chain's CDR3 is CASSILPGQGATSPYGYTF. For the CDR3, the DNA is TGTGCCAGTAGTATTCTCCCGGGACAGGGGGCGACCTCCCCCTATGGCTACACCTTC.

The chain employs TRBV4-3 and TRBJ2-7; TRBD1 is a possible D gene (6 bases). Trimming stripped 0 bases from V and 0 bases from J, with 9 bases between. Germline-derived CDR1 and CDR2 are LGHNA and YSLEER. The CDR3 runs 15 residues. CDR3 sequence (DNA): TGCGCCAGCAGCCAAGAACAGGGAAGCTCCTACGAGCAGTACTTC. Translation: CASSQEQGSSYEQYF.

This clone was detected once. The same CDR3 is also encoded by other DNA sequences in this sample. CDR3 sequence reads: CASSLARNYGYTF. The DNA for the CDR3 is TGTGCCAGCAGCTTAGCTCGGAACTATGGCTACACCTTC. The chain links TRBV7-9 to TRBJ1-2; no reliable D call. V was shortened by 0 bases and J by 2 bases, with 4 bases between the two germline ends. There are 13 residues in the CDR3. CDR1 is SEHNR and CDR2 is FQNEAQ in the germline V gene (reference sequence).

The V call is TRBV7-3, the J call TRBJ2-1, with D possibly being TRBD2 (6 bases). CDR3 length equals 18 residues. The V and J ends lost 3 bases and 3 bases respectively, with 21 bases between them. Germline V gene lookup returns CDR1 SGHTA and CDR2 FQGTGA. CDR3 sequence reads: CASSLDPISRGYYNEQFF. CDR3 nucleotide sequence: TGTGCCAGCAGCTTGGACCCTATATCGCGGGGATACTACAATGAGCAGTTCTTC.

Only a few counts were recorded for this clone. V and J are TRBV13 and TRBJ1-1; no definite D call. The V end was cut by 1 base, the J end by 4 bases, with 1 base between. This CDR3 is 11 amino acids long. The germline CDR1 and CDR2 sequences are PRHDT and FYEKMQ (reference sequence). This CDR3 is CASSLVTEAFF. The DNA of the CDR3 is TGTGCCAGCAGCTTAGTCACTGAAGCTTTCTTT.

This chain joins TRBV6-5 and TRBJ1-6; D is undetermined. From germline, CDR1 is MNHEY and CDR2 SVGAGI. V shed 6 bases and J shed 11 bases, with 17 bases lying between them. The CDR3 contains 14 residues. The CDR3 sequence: CASSLGRISAPLHF. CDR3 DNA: TGTGCCAGCAGCCTTGGACGGATTAGCGCACCCCTCCACTTT.

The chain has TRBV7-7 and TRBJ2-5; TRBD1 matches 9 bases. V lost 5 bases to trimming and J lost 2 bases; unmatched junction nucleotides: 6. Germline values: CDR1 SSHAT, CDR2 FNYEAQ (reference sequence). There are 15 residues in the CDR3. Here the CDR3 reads CASSRGQGSQETQYF. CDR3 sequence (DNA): TGTGCCAGCAGCCGGGGACAGGGTAGTCAAGAGACCCAGTACTTC.

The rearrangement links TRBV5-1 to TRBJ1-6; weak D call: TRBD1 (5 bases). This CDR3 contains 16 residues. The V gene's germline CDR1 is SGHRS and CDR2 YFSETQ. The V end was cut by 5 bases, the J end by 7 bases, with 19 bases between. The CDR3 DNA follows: TGCGCCAGCAGTCCCTACCGGGGGGGGGTCAATTCACCCCTCCACTTT. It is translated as CASSPYRGGVNSPLHF.

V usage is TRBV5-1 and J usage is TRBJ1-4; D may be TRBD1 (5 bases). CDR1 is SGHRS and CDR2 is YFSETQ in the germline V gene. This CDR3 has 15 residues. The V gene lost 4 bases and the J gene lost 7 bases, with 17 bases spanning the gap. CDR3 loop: CASSPPGGDSEKLFF. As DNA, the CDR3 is TGCGCCAGCAGCCCGCCGGGGGGTGATAGTGAAAAACTGTTTTTT. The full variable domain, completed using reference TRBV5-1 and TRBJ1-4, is KAGVTQTPRYLIKTRGQQVTLSCSPISGHRSVSWYQQTPGQGLQFLFEYFSETQRNKGNFPGRFSGRQFSNSRSEMNVSTLELGDSALYLCASSPPGGDSEKLFFGSGTQLSVL.

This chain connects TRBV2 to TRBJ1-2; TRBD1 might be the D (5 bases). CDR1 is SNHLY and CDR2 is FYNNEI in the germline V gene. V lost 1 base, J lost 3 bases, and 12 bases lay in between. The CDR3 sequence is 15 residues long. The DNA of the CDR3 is TGTGCCAGCAGTGAAGGGACAATCGGCGACTATGGCTACACCTTC. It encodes CASSEGTIGDYGYTF.

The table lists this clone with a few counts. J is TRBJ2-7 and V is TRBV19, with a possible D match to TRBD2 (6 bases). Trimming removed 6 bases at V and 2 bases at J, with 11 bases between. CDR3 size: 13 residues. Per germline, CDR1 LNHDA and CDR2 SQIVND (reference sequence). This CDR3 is CASSGGPPYEQYF. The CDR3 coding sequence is TGTGCCAGTAGCGGGGGACCGCCCTACGAGCAGTACTTC.

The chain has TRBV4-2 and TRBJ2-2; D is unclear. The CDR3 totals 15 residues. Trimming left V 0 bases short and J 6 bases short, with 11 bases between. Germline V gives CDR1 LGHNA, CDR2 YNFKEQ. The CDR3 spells CASSQENRVPGELFF. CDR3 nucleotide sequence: TGTGCCAGCAGCCAAGAGAACCGCGTTCCCGGGGAGCTGTTTTTT.

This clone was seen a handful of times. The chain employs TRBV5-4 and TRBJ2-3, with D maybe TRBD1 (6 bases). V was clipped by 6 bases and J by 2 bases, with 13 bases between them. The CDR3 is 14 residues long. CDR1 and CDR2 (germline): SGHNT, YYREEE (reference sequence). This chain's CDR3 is CASTLDRYTDTQYF. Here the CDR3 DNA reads TGTGCCAGCACCCTGGACAGATACACAGATACGCAGTATTTT. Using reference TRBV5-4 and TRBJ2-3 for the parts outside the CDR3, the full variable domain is ETGVTQSPTHLIKTRGQQVTLRCSSQSGHNTVSWYQQALGQGPQFIFQYYREEENGRGNFPPRFSGLQFPNYSSELNVNALELDDSALYLCASTLDRYTDTQYFGPGTRLTVL.

The CDR3: CASSFDEVEQYF. DNA for the CDR3: TGTGCCAGCAGCTTCGACGAAGTAGAGCAGTACTTC. The rearrangement uses TRBV5-4 and TRBJ2-7, with unresolved D. The CDR3 has 12 residues. The V gene lost 2 bases and the J gene lost 7 bases, with 10 bases spanning the gap. Germline lookup yields CDR1 SGHNT and CDR2 YYREEE (reference sequence).

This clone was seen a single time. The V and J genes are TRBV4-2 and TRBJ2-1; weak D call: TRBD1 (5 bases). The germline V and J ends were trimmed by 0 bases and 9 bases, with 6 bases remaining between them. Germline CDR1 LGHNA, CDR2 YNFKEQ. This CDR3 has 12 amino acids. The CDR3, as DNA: TGTGCCAGCAGCCAAGAGGGGCGTGAGCAGTTCTTC. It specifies CASSQEGREQFF.

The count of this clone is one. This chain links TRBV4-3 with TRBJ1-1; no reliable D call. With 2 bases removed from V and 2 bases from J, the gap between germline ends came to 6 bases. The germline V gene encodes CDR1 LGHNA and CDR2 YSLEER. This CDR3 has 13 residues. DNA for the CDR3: TGCGCCAGCAGCCAATTGACAAACACTGAAGCTTTCTTT. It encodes CASSQLTNTEAFF.